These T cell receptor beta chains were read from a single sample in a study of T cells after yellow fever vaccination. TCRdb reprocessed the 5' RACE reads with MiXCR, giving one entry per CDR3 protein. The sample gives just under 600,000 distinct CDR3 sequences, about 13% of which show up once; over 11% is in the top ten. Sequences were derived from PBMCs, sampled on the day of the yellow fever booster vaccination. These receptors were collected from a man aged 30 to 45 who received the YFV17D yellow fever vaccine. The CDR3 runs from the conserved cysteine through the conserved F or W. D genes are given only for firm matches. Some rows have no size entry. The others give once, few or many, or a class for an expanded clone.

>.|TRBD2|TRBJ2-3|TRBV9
CASSPPRPHGLADTDTQYF
TGTGCCAGCAGCCCGCCCCGACCCCATGGGCTAGCGGACACAGATACGCAGTATTTT
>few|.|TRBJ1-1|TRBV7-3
CASSLTGTGTEAFF
TGTGCCAGCAGCTTAACAGGGACTGGCACTGAAGCTTTCTTT
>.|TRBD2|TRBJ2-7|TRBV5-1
CASSNSGFGYEQYF
TGCGCCAGCAGCAATAGCGGGTTTGGCTACGAGCAGTACTTC
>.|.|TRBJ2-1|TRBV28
CASSLLLGLAYNEQFF
TGTGCCAGCAGTTTACTCTTGGGACTGGCCTACAATGAGCAGTTCTTC
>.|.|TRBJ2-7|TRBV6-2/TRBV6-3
CASTQRGSYSYEQYF
TGTGCCAGCACTCAGAGGGGTAGTTACTCCTACGAGCAGTACTTC
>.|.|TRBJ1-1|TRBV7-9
CASSPGAMGTTEAFF
TGTGCCAGCAGCCCCGGGGCCATGGGCACCACTGAAGCTTTCTTT
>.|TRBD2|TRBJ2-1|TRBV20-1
CSARDMRGRGNEQFF
TGCAGTGCTAGAGATATGCGGGGGAGGGGCAATGAGCAGTTCTTC
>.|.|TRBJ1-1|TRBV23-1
CASSKEEGVTEAFF
TGCGCCAGCAGTAAAGAGGAGGGAGTCACTGAAGCTTTCTTT
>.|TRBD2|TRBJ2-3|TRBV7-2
CASSLMGRETDTQYF
TGTGCCAGCAGCTTAATGGGGCGGGAGACAGATACGCAGTATTTT
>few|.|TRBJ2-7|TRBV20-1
CSALRESLYEQYF
TGCAGTGCTCTCCGGGAGAGCCTCTACGAGCAGTACTTC
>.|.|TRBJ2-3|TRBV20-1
CSARGPLERF
TGCAGTGCTAGAGGGCCTCTGGAGCGTTTT
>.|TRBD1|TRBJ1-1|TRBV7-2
CASSPDGTGGEAFF
TGTGCCAGCAGCCCAGACGGGACAGGGGGCGAGGCTTTCTTT
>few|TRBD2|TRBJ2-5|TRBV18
CASSPLRAGQETQYF
TGTGCCAGCTCCCCCCTGAGAGCGGGACAAGAGACCCAGTACTTC
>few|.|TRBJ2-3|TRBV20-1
CSAIQLRTDTQYF
TGCAGTGCTATCCAACTCCGGACAGATACGCAGTATTTT
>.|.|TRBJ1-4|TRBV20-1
CSASRRAGEKLFF
TGCAGTGCTAGCCGCCGGGCTGGTGAAAAACTGTTTTTT
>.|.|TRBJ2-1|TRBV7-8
CASSLRTGPRTSYNEQFF
TGTGCCAGCAGCTTGAGAACAGGTCCCCGGACATCCTACAATGAGCAGTTCTTC
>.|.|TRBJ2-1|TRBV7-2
CASSSPLERPYNEQFF
TGTGCCAGCAGTTCCCCTTTAGAGCGGCCCTACAATGAGCAGTTCTTC
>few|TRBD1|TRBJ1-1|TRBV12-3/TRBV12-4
CASSSWTGRTSEAFF
TGTGCCAGCAGTTCATGGACAGGGCGGACCAGTGAAGCTTTCTTT
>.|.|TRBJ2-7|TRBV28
CASTLSPSYEQYF
TGTGCCAGCACCCTCTCACCGTCCTACGAGCAGTACTTC
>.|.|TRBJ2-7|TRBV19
CASRARGSSYEQYF
TGTGCCAGCCGGGCCAGGGGCAGCTCCTACGAGCAGTACTTC
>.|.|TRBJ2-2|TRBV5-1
CASSANGELFF
TGCGCCAGCAGCGCAAACGGGGAGCTGTTTTTT
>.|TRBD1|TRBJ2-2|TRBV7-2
CASSTAPTTGAAGELFF
TGTGCCAGCAGCACGGCCCCTACCACAGGGGCGGCCGGGGAGCTGTTTTTT
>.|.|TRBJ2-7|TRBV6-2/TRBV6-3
CASSYEGRRVILYEQYF
TGTGCCAGCAGTTACGAAGGTCGGAGGGTCATTCTCTACGAGCAGTACTTC
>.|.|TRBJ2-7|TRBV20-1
CSAREGRNYEQYF
TGCAGTGCTAGAGAAGGCCGGAACTACGAGCAGTACTTC
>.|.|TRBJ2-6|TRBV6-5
CASSLIGQSSGANVLTF
TGTGCCAGCAGTTTGATTGGACAGAGCTCTGGGGCCAACGTCCTGACTTTC
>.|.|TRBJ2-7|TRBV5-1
CASSSGQASFYEQYF
TGCGCCAGCAGCTCTGGCCAGGCATCATTCTACGAGCAGTACTTC
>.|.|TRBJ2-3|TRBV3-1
CASSQLDTQYF
TGTGCCAGCTCACAATTAGATACGCAGTATTTT
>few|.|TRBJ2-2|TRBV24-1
CATSDDLRQGAGAGELFF
TGTGCCACCAGTGACGACCTCCGACAAGGGGCTGGAGCCGGGGAGCTGTTTTTT
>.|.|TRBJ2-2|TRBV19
CASRGYAGELFF
TGTGCCAGTAGGGGATACGCCGGGGAGCTGTTTTTT
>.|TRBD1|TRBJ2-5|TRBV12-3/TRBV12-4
CASRDRVEETQYF
TGTGCCAGCCGGGACAGGGTTGAGGAGACCCAGTACTTC
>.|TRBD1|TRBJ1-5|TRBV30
CAWDTGVQPQHF
TGTGCCTGGGATACAGGGGTTCAGCCCCAGCATTTT
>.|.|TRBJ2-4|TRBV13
CASSRTGNIQYF
TGTGCCAGCAGTCGGACGGGTAACATTCAGTACTTC
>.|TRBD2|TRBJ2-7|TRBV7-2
CASSWTRAYEQYF
TGTGCCAGCAGCTGGACTAGAGCCTACGAGCAGTACTTC
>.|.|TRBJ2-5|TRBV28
CASTLRSVETQYF
TGTGCCAGCACCCTGAGATCGGTGGAGACCCAGTACTTC
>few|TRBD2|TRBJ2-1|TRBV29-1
CSAGNSGVEQFF
TGCAGCGCCGGGAATAGCGGGGTTGAGCAGTTCTTC
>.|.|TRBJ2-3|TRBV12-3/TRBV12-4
CAVTRGDTQYF
TGTGCCGTAACCCGGGGGGATACGCAGTATTTT